One and the same sample provided the 3 T cell receptor beta chains below, sequenced in a study of shared clonotypes between healthy human individuals. The table came from immunoSEQ multiplex PCR; TCRdb's copy has only in-frame clones and leaves some out. This table holds around 2,000,000 clones, about 95% found once. CD45RO-negative cells were positively selected for CCR7, leaving out terminally differentiated effector memory CD45RA+ cells. The sequenced sample consisted of naive CD8+ T cells sorted from blood. These receptor sequences come from a man aged 18 to 30 in good health.

This rearrangement joins TRBV5-6 to TRBJ1-1; no clear D gene. The CDR3 loop spans 13 amino acids. The germline V and J ends were trimmed by 0 bases and 8 bases, with 11 bases remaining between them. Germline-derived CDR1 and CDR2 are SGHDT and YYEEEE. Here the CDR3 reads CASSLGNSPEAFF. In nucleotides, the CDR3 is TGTGCCAGCAGCTTGGGGAACAGCCCCGAAGCTTTCTTT.

The rearrangement joins TRBV6-5 to TRBJ1-2; D may be TRBD1 (5 bases). Trimming took 0 bases from V and 6 from J, leaving 14 bases between them. Germline V lookup: CDR1 MNHEY, CDR2 SVGAGI. This CDR3 is built from 15 residues. CDR3 sequence reads: CASSYSRTLGHGYTF. CDR3 sequence (DNA): TGTGCCAGCAGTTACTCCAGGACACTAGGTCATGGCTACACCTTC.

On this clone itself: At one end the junction does not follow the germline gene, possibly because of a read error. Additional DNA sequences in this sample encode the identical CDR3. The V gene is TRBV7-7, the J gene TRBJ2-5; no definite D call. Germline CDR1 is SSHAT and CDR2 is FNYEAQ (reference sequence). The length of the CDR3 is 13 residues. CDR3 DNA: TGTGCTAGCAGCTTGGACGGAGAAGAGACCCAGTACTTC. Protein: CASSLDGEETQYF.